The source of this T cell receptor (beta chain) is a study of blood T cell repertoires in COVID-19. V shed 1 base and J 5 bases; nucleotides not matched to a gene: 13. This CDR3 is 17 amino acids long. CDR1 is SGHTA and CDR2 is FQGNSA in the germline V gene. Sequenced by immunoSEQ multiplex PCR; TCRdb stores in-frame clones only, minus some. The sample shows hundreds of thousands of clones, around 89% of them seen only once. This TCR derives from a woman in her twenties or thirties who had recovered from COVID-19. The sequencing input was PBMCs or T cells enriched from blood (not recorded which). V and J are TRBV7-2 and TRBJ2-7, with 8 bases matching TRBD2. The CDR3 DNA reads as TGTGCCAGCAGCTTAGAGGGCGAGCGGGAGTCGGCTCACGAGCAGTACTTC. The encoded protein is CASSLEGERESAHEQYF.